What follows are 8 T cell receptor beta chains derived from one specimen sequenced in a study. MiXCR, applied by TCRdb to the RT-PCR reads, yields one record per CDR3 protein. The sample holds about 680,000 distinct CDR3 sequences, 14% seen once. Material for sequencing was memory CD4+ T cells from blood. The receptors were sampled from a female donor in good health, serving as a healthy control.

This clonotype was seen many times. J is TRBJ2-5 and V is TRBV5-1, with 8 nucleotides matching TRBD1. CDR1 and CDR2 (germline): SGHRS, YFSETQ. The CDR3 covers 14 residues. The junction had 4 bases not matched to a gene; V was cut back by 4 bases and J by 2 bases. CDR3 sequence reads: CASSQGTGQETQYF. The CDR3 coding sequence is TGCGCCAGCAGCCAAGGGACAGGACAAGAGACCCAGTACTTC. The entire variable domain, with the rest obtained from reference TRBV5-1 and TRBJ2-5, is as follows: KAGVTQTPRYLIKTRGQQVTLSCSPISGHRSVSWYQQTPGQGLQFLFEYFSETQRNKGNFPGRFSGRQFSNSRSEMNVSTLELGDSALYLCASSQGTGQETQYFGPGTRLLVL.

This clonotype was counted between two and nine times. The genes are TRBV28 and TRBJ1-2; D unclear. V lost 6 bases and J 1 base, leaving 6 bases between the germline ends. Germline values: CDR1 MDHEN, CDR2 SYDVKM. The length of the CDR3 is 12 residues. CDR3 sequence reads: CASRQFNYGYTF. The CDR3 DNA follows: TGTGCCAGCAGACAATTTAACTATGGCTACACCTTC.

The rearrangement links TRBV18 to TRBJ2-1; 16 nucleotides match TRBD2. CDR1 is KGHSH and CDR2 is LQKENI in the germline V gene. J gave up 9 bases and V 6 bases, and 5 bases lay outside the gene matches. CDR3 size: 15 residues. The CDR3 reads CASSQGLAGGPEQFF. The DNA of the CDR3 is TGTGCCAGCTCCCAGGGACTAGCGGGAGGGCCTGAGCAGTTCTTC.

This clonotype was observed a handful of times. The rearrangement links TRBV5-5 to TRBJ2-7, with D perhaps TRBD1 (6 bases). Trimming pared 4 bases from V and 3 bases from J, leaving 14 bases between. This CDR3 comprises 14 residues. In germline, CDR1 is SGHKS, CDR2 YYEKEE (reference sequence). The CDR3 nucleotides are TGTGCCAGCAGCCCCGGACAGATCGTCTACGAGCAGTACTTC. Translating gives CASSPGQIVYEQYF.

The genes are TRBV5-1 and TRBJ2-2; D is possibly TRBD2 (5 bases). Germline CDR1 reads SGHRS; CDR2 reads YFSETQ. Deletions cut 4 bases from V and 6 bases from J, with 16 bases between. The CDR3 totals 15 residues. The CDR3 DNA reads as TGCGCCAGCAGCAGACTTAGCGTACAACCCGGGGAGCTGTTTTTT. It is translated as CASSRLSVQPGELFF. Full variable domain (outside the CDR3, taken from reference TRBV5-1 and TRBJ2-2): KAGVTQTPRYLIKTRGQQVTLSCSPISGHRSVSWYQQTPGQGLQFLFEYFSETQRNKGNFPGRFSGRQFSNSRSEMNVSTLELGDSALYLCASSRLSVQPGELFFGEGSRLTVL.

This clonotype was counted a few times. CDR3 in amino acids: CASSQGSQRQGNEKLFF. CDR3 in DNA: TGCGCCAGCAGCCAAGGTTCTCAGCGCCAGGGTAATGAAAAACTGTTTTTT. The J gene is TRBJ1-4, the V gene TRBV4-3; maybe TRBD1 (5 bases). Germline assignment: CDR1 LGHNA and CDR2 YSLEER. This CDR3 region has 17 residues. With 1 base removed from V and 4 bases from J, the gap between germline ends came to 16 bases.

The chain employs TRBV2 and TRBJ2-1; D gene ambiguous. This CDR3 is 12 amino acids long. Germline V lookup: CDR1 SNHLY, CDR2 FYNNEI. V lost 6 bases, J lost 5 bases, and 8 bases lay in between. The CDR3 reads CASRGPNNEQFF. For the CDR3, the DNA is TGTGCCAGCAGAGGACCTAACAATGAGCAGTTCTTC. Drawing the rest from reference TRBV2 and TRBJ2-1, the complete variable domain is EPEVTQTPSHQVTQMGQEVILRCVPISNHLYFYWYRQILGQKVEFLVSFYNNEISEKSEIFDDQFSVERPDGSNFTLKIRSTKLEDSAMYFCASRGPNNEQFFGPGTRLTVL.

In the case of this clonotype: A single base separates this from a much larger clone, so it may be a read error. The rearrangement uses TRBV20-1 and TRBJ1-1; no reliable D call. Germline assignment: CDR1 DFQATT and CDR2 SNEGSKA (reference sequence). V was trimmed by 6 bases and J by 2 bases, leaving 10 bases between them. The CDR3 spans 12 residues. The CDR3: CSALRINTEAFF. CDR3 DNA: TGCAGTGCCCTACGTATAAACACTGAAGCTTTCTTT.